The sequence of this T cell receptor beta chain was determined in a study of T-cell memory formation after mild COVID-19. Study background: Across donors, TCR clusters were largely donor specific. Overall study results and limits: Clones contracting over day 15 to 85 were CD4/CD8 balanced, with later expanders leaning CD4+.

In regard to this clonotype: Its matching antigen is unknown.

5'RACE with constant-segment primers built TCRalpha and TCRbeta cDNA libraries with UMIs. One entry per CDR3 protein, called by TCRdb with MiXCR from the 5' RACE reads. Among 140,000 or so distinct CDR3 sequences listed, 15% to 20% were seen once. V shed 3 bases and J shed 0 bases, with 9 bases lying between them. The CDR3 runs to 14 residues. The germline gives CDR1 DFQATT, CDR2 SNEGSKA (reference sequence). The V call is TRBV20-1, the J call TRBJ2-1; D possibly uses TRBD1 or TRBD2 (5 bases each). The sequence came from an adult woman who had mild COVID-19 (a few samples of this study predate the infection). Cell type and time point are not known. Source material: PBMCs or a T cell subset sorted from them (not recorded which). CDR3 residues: CSASGASSYNEQFF. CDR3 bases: TGCAGTGCTAGCGGGGCAAGCTCCTACAATGAGCAGTTCTTC.